These 2 T cell receptor beta chains were all obtained from the same sample, sequenced in a study of identical twins. TCRdb fed the 5' RACE reads into MiXCR, producing one record per CDR3 protein. The sample records around 960,000 distinct CDR3 sequences, roughly 12% being singletons. The sample was also reused in another study, on yellow fever vaccine responses in identical twins.

The sample comprised PBMCs. The receptors stem from a woman between 18 and 29 years old in good health.

V gene TRBV27 combines with J gene TRBJ2-1, with a possible D match to TRBD1 (6 bases). V lost 3 bases, J lost 11 bases, and 11 bases lay in between. Germline V gene data show CDR1 as MNHEY and CDR2 as SMNVEV (reference sequence). The CDR3 loop spans 12 amino acids. CDR3 protein: CASSFPTGKQFF. CDR3 sequence (DNA): TGTGCCAGCAGTTTCCCCACAGGGAAGCAGTTCTTC.

This clonotype was counted many times. V is TRBV6-5 and J is TRBJ2-1; TRBD1 might be the D (6 bases). The CDR3 sequence is 12 residues long. CDR1 is MNHEY and CDR2 is SVGAGI in the germline V gene. The germline V and J ends were trimmed by 6 bases and 4 bases, with 7 bases remaining between them. This CDR3 is CASRDRYNEQFF. The CDR3 coding sequence is TGTGCCAGCAGGGACAGATACAATGAGCAGTTCTTC.